This passage covers 19 T cell receptor beta chains from one sample sequenced in a study of T cell repertoires in cytomegalovirus infection. Their recognized antigens are unknown. Using its own MiXCR run on the reads, TCRdb lists one record per CDR3 protein. In the table there are some 560,000 distinct CDR3 sequences, over 35% of which are singletons. The sequencing here drew on cultured PBMCs, taken from culture after CMV antigen stimulation. These receptors all stem from a human donor in good health (CMV status not recorded). Some clones in this sample may be carry-over from other donors' samples.

In DNA form, the CDR3 reads TGTGCCAGCAGCGTCGGGGCTACTAGCGACTACGAGCAGTACTTC. This sequence encodes CASSVGATSDYEQYF. The chain couples TRBV9 to TRBJ2-7; 7 bases map to TRBD2. J was trimmed by 3 bases and V by 2 bases; bases with no gene match: 8. The germline CDR1 and CDR2 sequences are SGDLS and YYNGEE. This CDR3 contains 15 residues. Complete variable domain (other parts from reference TRBV9 and TRBJ2-7): DSGVTQTPKHLITATGQRVTLRCSPRSGDLSVYWYQQSLDQGLQFLIQYYNGEERAKGNILERFSAQQFPDLHSELNLSSLELGDSALYFCASSVGATSDYEQYFGPGTRLTVT.

In its sample, this clonotype was seen a few times. The chain has TRBV7-2 and TRBJ2-7, with a possible D match to TRBD2 (6 bases). Per germline, CDR1 SGHTA and CDR2 FQGNSA. This CDR3 is 14 amino acids long. V dropped 2 bases and J dropped 3 bases, with 11 bases sitting between them. The CDR3 sequence: CASSLFAGNYEQYF. DNA for the CDR3: TGTGCCAGCAGCTTATTTGCGGGAAACTACGAGCAGTACTTC.

This clonotype was detected a few times. A junction boundary mismatches the germline segment, possibly from a read error. V usage is TRBV28 and J usage is TRBJ2-5; D gene unclear. Germline lookup yields CDR1 MDHEN and CDR2 SYDVKM. There are 13 residues in the CDR3. In DNA, the CDR3 is TGTGCCAGCAGTTTAAGCCGGGCCCCCCCGTTGGGCTTC. Its translation is CASSLSRAPPLGF.

The chain recombines TRBV12-3 or TRBV12-4 with TRBJ2-1; D gene unclear. Trimming pared 6 bases from V and 11 bases from J, leaving 14 bases between. CDR3 size: 12 residues. The chain's CDR3 is CASRRSSRQQFF. The CDR3 bases are TGTGCCAGCAGGCGTAGCTCTCGCCAGCAGTTCTTC.

The chain has TRBV11-2 and TRBJ2-3, with TRBD2 matching 13 bases. Per the germline V gene, CDR1 is SGHAT and CDR2 is FQNNGV. With 3 bases clipped from V and 6 bases from J, the junction kept 6 bases outside the gene matches. The length of the CDR3 is 16 residues. CDR3 residues: CASSLTSGGILDTQYF. The DNA of the CDR3 is TGTGCCAGCAGCTTGACTAGCGGGGGGATTCTGGATACGCAGTATTTT.

This clonotype was picked up a small number of times. J is TRBJ2-7 and V is TRBV7-9, with 8 positions matching TRBD1. The trim removed 5 bases at V and 2 bases at J, leaving 11 bases unmatched. The CDR3 is 16 residues long. Germline V gene lookup returns CDR1 SEHNR and CDR2 FQNEAQ (reference sequence). The DNA of the CDR3 is TGTGCCAGCAGCCCAGACAGGGGACAGGATACCTACGAGCAGTACTTC. Its translation: CASSPDRGQDTYEQYF.

CDR3 sequence: CASSASGADEQYF. The CDR3 nucleotides read TGTGCCAGTAGTGCTAGCGGGGCTGACGAGCAGTACTTC. The chain joins TRBV19 to TRBJ2-7, with 9 bases identical to TRBD2. The CDR3 totals 13 residues. V lost 5 bases and J lost 5; bases outside the gene matches: 4. Germline-derived CDR1 and CDR2 are LNHDA and SQIVND (reference sequence). Filled out from reference TRBV19 and TRBJ2-7, the complete variable domain reads DGGITQSPKYLFRKEGQNVTLSCEQNLNHDAMYWYRQDPGQGLRLIYYSQIVNDFQKGDIAEGYSVSREKKESFPLTVTSAQKNPTAFYLCASSASGADEQYFGPGTRLTVT.

V gene TRBV29-1 combines with J gene TRBJ2-1, with 7 bases aligning to TRBD1. In germline, CDR1 is SQVTM, CDR2 ANQGSEA. With V trimmed by 4 bases and J by 3 bases, 0 bases remained unmatched. The CDR3 extends over 12 amino acids. The CDR3 spells CSVGDSYNEQFF. Here the CDR3 DNA reads TGCAGCGTTGGGGACAGCTACAATGAGCAGTTCTTC.

V gene TRBV6-2 or TRBV6-3 combines with J gene TRBJ2-2, with TRBD2 matching 12 bases. Germline trimming cut 2 bases from V and 0 bases from J; bases unmatched to any gene: 4. The CDR3 length is 18 residues. Per the germline V gene, CDR1 is MNHEY and CDR2 is SVGEGT. CDR3 in amino acids: CASSYATSGRPNTGELFF. CDR3 DNA: TGTGCCAGCAGTTACGCTACTAGCGGGAGGCCGAACACCGGGGAGCTGTTTTTT.

Only one count was recorded for this clonotype. V and J are TRBV5-4 and TRBJ2-7, with D possibly matching TRBD2 (5 bases). From germline, CDR1 is SGHNT and CDR2 YYREEE (reference sequence). With 4 bases removed from V and 3 bases from J, the gap between germline ends came to 14 bases. This CDR3 contains 14 residues. The CDR3 DNA follows: TGTGCCAGCAGCCCGAGCGGTTTCGACTACGAGCAGTACTTC. Translation gives CASSPSGFDYEQYF.

This clonotype was detected many times. The rearrangement uses TRBV7-8 and TRBJ1-6, with a weak D call TRBD1 (5 bases). This CDR3 is 14 amino acids long. The germline V gene encodes CDR1 SGHVS and CDR2 FQNEAQ. Trimming took off 5 bases at V and 9 bases at J, with 14 bases between the two ends. CDR3: CASSPRQGGSPLHF. CDR3 DNA sequence: TGTGCCAGCAGCCCCCGTCAGGGAGGTTCACCCCTCCACTTT.

Ten or more counts support this clonotype. The chain recombines TRBV7-8 with TRBJ2-7, with TRBD2 identical over 9 bases. The V and J ends lost 5 bases and 6 bases, in that order; junction bases with no gene match: 11. CDR3 size: 15 residues. The germline V gene has CDR1 SGHVS and CDR2 FQNEAQ. The CDR3 here is CASSRGRTSAAEQYF. CDR3 nucleotide sequence: TGTGCCAGCAGCCGGGGAAGGACTAGCGCGGCCGAGCAGTACTTC.

The CDR3 nucleotides are TGTGCCAGCAGCCAGACTAGCGGTGGCAATGAGCAGTTCTTC. It yields the protein CASSQTSGGNEQFF. The V and J genes are TRBV11-2 and TRBJ2-1, with 9 bases aligning to TRBD2. V lost 5 bases and J lost 6; bases outside the gene matches: 5. CDR3 length: 14 amino acids. Germline CDR1 SGHAT, CDR2 FQNNGV. Filled out from reference TRBV11-2 and TRBJ2-1, the complete variable domain reads EAGVAQSPRYKIIEKRQSVAFWCNPISGHATLYWYQQILGQGPKLLIQFQNNGVVDDSQLPKDRFSAERLKGVDSTLKIQPAKLEDSAVYLCASSQTSGGNEQFFGPGTRLTVL.

The chain uses TRBV6-1 and TRBJ1-1; D is possibly TRBD1 (6 bases). The CDR3 totals 14 residues. The germline V gene has CDR1 MNHNS and CDR2 SASEGT. The V end lost 2 bases, the J end lost 3 bases, and 10 bases lay between the germline ends. Written as DNA, the CDR3 is TGTGCCAGCAGTGAATCAGGGGTTGACACTGAAGCTTTCTTT. The encoded protein is CASSESGVDTEAFF.

The sample holds a few counts of this clonotype. A junction boundary mismatches the germline segment, possibly from a read error. This rearrangement joins TRBV19 to TRBJ1-5; TRBD1 matches 8 bases. Looked up from germline, CDR1 is LNHDA and CDR2 is SQIVND (reference sequence). The CDR3 is 14 amino acids. The CDR3 region is CASSLDRGHQPQHF. The CDR3 region has the DNA TGTGCCAGTAGTCTAGACAGGGGTCATCAGCCCCAGCATTTT.

The rearrangement links TRBV7-8 to TRBJ2-1; D perhaps matches TRBD2 (6 bases). The V gene's germline CDR1 is SGHVS and CDR2 FQNEAQ. V was cut by 5 bases and J by 0 bases, with 14 bases left in between. This CDR3 has 16 amino acids. The DNA of the CDR3 is TGTGCCAGCAGCCTGGGATGGCGGGGCTCCTACAATGAGCAGTTCTTC. It specifies CASSLGWRGSYNEQFF.

Remarks on this clonotype: The junction departs from germline at one end; a sequencing error may be responsible. The chain recombines TRBV7-2 with TRBJ2-1; 8 bases fit TRBD2. The CDR3 loop spans 15 amino acids. Germline V gene data show CDR1 as SGHTA and CDR2 as FQGNSA. CDR3 protein: CASSFGGGRYNGQFF. DNA for the CDR3: TGTGCCAGCAGCTTCGGGGGGGGCCGATACAATGGGCAGTTCTTC.

The rearrangement uses TRBV4-3 and TRBJ1-4; no clear D gene. The CDR3 runs 15 residues. CDR1 is LGHNA, CDR2 YSLEER, per germline. V gave up 0 bases and J gave up 7 bases, with 12 bases separating them. CDR3 sequence reads: CASSQDKTVIEKLFF. The CDR3 DNA sequence: TGCGCCAGCAGCCAAGATAAAACAGTAATTGAAAAACTGTTTTTT.

This chain uses TRBV7-2 with TRBJ2-5; D gene unclear. CDR3 length: 16 residues. Looked up from germline, CDR1 is SGHTA and CDR2 is FQGNSA. Trimming removed 7 bases at V and 7 bases at J, with 25 bases between. The CDR3 nucleotides are TGTGCCAGCACCAAAAGCCCTAGTTCTGATATTGGGACCCAGTACTTC. Translation gives CASTKSPSSDIGTQYF.